This entry lists 22 T cell receptor beta chains sequenced from one sample in a study of blood T cell repertoires in COVID-19. Method: immunoSEQ multiplex PCR; TCRdb's copy keeps in-frame clones and lacks some. The sample records 140,000 or so clones, approximately 88% being singletons. Sequenced material: peripheral blood. The receptors shown here come from a man aged 60-69 years with active or convalescent COVID-19.

This chain connects TRBV19 to TRBJ2-1; D perhaps matches TRBD2 (6 bases). Germline CDR1 is LNHDA and CDR2 is SQIVND (reference sequence). V was clipped by 5 bases and J by 7 bases, with 18 bases between them. CDR3 length: 15 residues. The CDR3 here is CASSPWGRRGNEQFF. As DNA, the CDR3 is TGTGCCAGTAGTCCGTGGGGTAGACGGGGGAATGAGCAGTTCTTC.

The J gene is TRBJ1-1, the V gene TRBV3-1 (or the pseudogene TRBV3-2), with TRBD1 as a possible D gene (5 bases). This CDR3 spans 15 amino acids. Trimming removed 2 bases at V and 1 base at J, with 11 bases between. The germline V gene encodes CDR1 LGHDT and CDR2 YNNKEL (reference sequence). The CDR3 loop reads CASSQQGGGNTEAFF. The CDR3 DNA is TGTGCCAGCAGCCAACAGGGTGGCGGGAACACTGAAGCTTTCTTT.

This chain connects TRBV19 to TRBJ2-3; tentatively, D is TRBD2 (5 bases). V was clipped by 4 bases and J by 1 base, with 18 bases between them. This CDR3 has 17 residues. Germline CDR1 LNHDA, CDR2 SQIVND (reference sequence). CDR3 DNA: TGTGCCAGTAGTACCCCCTCTGCGGGCGTCGGCACAGATACGCAGTATTTT. Translation gives CASSTPSAGVGTDTQYF.

The genes are TRBV28 and TRBJ2-7, with 14 bases lining up with TRBD2. The CDR3 is made up of 14 amino acids. Unmatched junction bases numbered 4, after V lost 9 bases and J lost 3 bases. From germline, CDR1 is MDHEN and CDR2 SYDVKM. The CDR3 bases are TGTGCCAGTGGGACTAGCGGGGGTTTCTACGAGCAGTACTTC. Translation: CASGTSGGFYEQYF.

V and J are TRBV5-8 and TRBJ2-7, with TRBD1 matching 8 bases. With V trimmed by 6 bases and J by 6 bases, 17 bases remained unmatched. Germline assignment: CDR1 SGHTS and CDR2 YDEGEE. The CDR3 covers 16 residues. The DNA for the CDR3 is TGTGCCAGCATTCGCCGACCGGGACAGGAGAATTTCGAGCAGTACTTC. Its protein product is CASIRRPGQENFEQYF.

This chain links TRBV27 with TRBJ1-6; D is unclear. The germline V and J ends were trimmed by 3 bases and 7 bases, with 10 bases remaining between them. The CDR3 contains 14 residues. CDR1 MNHEY and CDR2 SMNVEV come from the germline V gene (reference sequence). For the CDR3, the DNA is TGTGCCAGCAGTTTGAGTCAGGCCAATTCACCCCTCCACTTT. It is translated as CASSLSQANSPLHF.

This clone was seen a handful of times. V usage is TRBV3-1 (or the pseudogene TRBV3-2) and J usage is TRBJ2-4, with 9 bases lining up with TRBD2. The CDR3 runs to 19 residues. The junction had 9 bases not matched to a gene; V was cut back by 0 bases and J by 0 bases. Looked up from germline, CDR1 is LGHDT and CDR2 is YNNKEL (reference sequence). The CDR3, as DNA: TGTGCCAGCAGCCAAGATGGAGCGGGAGGAGACCTAGCCAAAAACATTCAGTACTTC. The encoded protein is CASSQDGAGGDLAKNIQYF.

The sample holds a few counts of this clone. The gene calls are TRBV4-2 and TRBJ2-3, with 11 bases aligning to TRBD2. Per germline, CDR1 LGHNA and CDR2 YNFKEQ. With V trimmed by 5 bases and J by 4 bases, 5 bases remained unmatched. The CDR3 contains 15 residues. The CDR3 sequence is CASSTRLAGSDTQYF. The CDR3 bases are TGTGCCAGCAGCACTCGACTAGCGGGATCAGATACGCAGTATTTT.

This rearrangement joins TRBV6-5 to TRBJ1-6, with 9 bases fitting TRBD1. With 6 bases clipped from V and 8 bases from J, the junction kept 8 bases outside the gene matches. Germline loops: CDR1 MNHEY, CDR2 SVGAGI. The CDR3 contains 15 residues. DNA of the CDR3: TGTGCCAGCAGGCGAGGACAGGGGATTGATTCACCCCTCCACTTT. It translates to CASRRGQGIDSPLHF.

The chain couples TRBV19 to TRBJ1-6; possibly TRBD1 for D (6 bases). The CDR3 sequence is 16 residues long. Germline values: CDR1 LNHDA, CDR2 SQIVND (reference sequence). Trimming removed 4 bases at V and 5 bases at J, with 15 bases between. In DNA, the CDR3 is TGTGCCAGTAGTAAGGACAGCCTAAAGAATAATTCACCCCTCCACTTT. It translates to CASSKDSLKNNSPLHF.

This chain uses TRBV25-1 with TRBJ2-2; D possibly corresponds to TRBD2 (7 bases). The CDR3 has 12 amino acids. Trimming pared 7 bases from V and 6 bases from J, leaving 9 bases between. CDR1 is MGHDK and CDR2 is SYGVNS in the germline V gene. DNA for the CDR3: TGTGCCAGCAAGGGGGGGGCCGGGGAGCTGTTTTTT. This translates into CASKGGAGELFF.

This rearrangement joins TRBV19 to TRBJ2-5; 11 nucleotides agree with TRBD2. The CDR3 sequence is 16 residues long. J lost 0 bases, V lost 5 bases, and 5 bases had no gene match. The germline gives CDR1 LNHDA, CDR2 SQIVND (reference sequence). This CDR3 reads CASSPRTSGYQETQYF. The CDR3 DNA is TGTGCCAGTAGTCCTCGGACTAGCGGGTACCAAGAGACCCAGTACTTC. Full variable domain (rest looked up from reference TRBV19 and TRBJ2-5): DGGITQSPKYLFRKEGQNVTLSCEQNLNHDAMYWYRQDPGQGLRLIYYSQIVNDFQKGDIAEGYSVSREKKESFPLTVTSAQKNPTAFYLCASSPRTSGYQETQYFGPGTRLLVL.

CDR3 protein: CASSLTTGGFQPQHF. Written as DNA, the CDR3 is TGTGCCAGCAGTTTAACGACAGGGGGCTTTCAGCCCCAGCATTTT. This rearrangement joins TRBV28 to TRBJ1-5, with 10 positions matching TRBD1. This CDR3 is built from 15 residues. Germline-derived CDR1 and CDR2 are MDHEN and SYDVKM. V was pared by 2 bases and J by 6 bases, with 4 bases of the junction left unmatched.

On this clone itself: The junction does not match germline at one end; this may be a read error. The CDR3: CASSSRQGPSDEQYF. CDR3 nucleotide sequence: TGTGCCAGCAGCTCTCGACAGGGTCCCTCCGACGAGCAGTACTTC. The chain combines TRBV7-3 with TRBJ2-7; 7 bases match TRBD1. The CDR3 has 15 amino acids. The germline CDR1 and CDR2 sequences are SGHTA and FQGTGA.

V gene TRBV9 combines with J gene TRBJ2-3, with a weak D call TRBD2 (5 bases). Per germline, CDR1 SGDLS and CDR2 YYNGEE. CDR3 length: 15 amino acids. V lost 5 bases, J lost 4 bases, and 17 bases lay in between. In DNA, the CDR3 is TGTGCCAGCAGTGCAAGCGGAGGTGCGGCAGATACGCAGTATTTT. Translated, it gives CASSASGGAADTQYF.

DNA of the CDR3: TGTGCCAGCAGCCACCAAATAGCGGGAGAAAGGTACGAGCAGTACTTC. This gives the protein CASSHQIAGERYEQYF. The rearrangement links TRBV7-9 to TRBJ2-7; TRBD2 agrees at 9 bases. CDR1 is SEHNR and CDR2 is FQNEAQ in the germline V gene (reference sequence). Losses at the gene ends were 5 bases for V and 4 bases for J; bases not matched to a gene: 12. This CDR3 has 16 amino acids.

The chain combines TRBV28 with TRBJ1-4; possibly TRBD1 for D (6 bases). This CDR3 contains 15 residues. Trimming stripped 5 bases from V and 7 bases from J, with 17 bases between. Germline-derived CDR1 and CDR2 are MDHEN and SYDVKM. The CDR3 sequence: CASSPLTGATEKLFF. The DNA for the CDR3 is TGTGCCAGCAGTCCCCTGACAGGCGCGACTGAAAAACTGTTTTTT.

The chain employs TRBV9 and TRBJ2-3, with TRBD2 identical over 11 bases. Unmatched junction bases numbered 3, after V lost 1 base and J lost 5 bases. This CDR3 region has 15 residues. Germline V gene lookup returns CDR1 SGDLS and CDR2 YYNGEE. This CDR3 is CASSVTSGSVDTQYF. The CDR3, as DNA: TGTGCCAGCAGCGTAACTAGCGGGAGTGTAGATACGCAGTATTTT.

The J gene is TRBJ2-7, the V gene TRBV5-1; 7 nucleotides line up with TRBD1. CDR3 length equals 14 residues. The germline V gene has CDR1 SGHRS and CDR2 YFSETQ. The ends lost 6 bases at V and 6 bases at J; junction bases unmatched: 12. The DNA of the CDR3 is TGCGCCAGCAAGATGTCGACAGGGATGCTCGAGCAGTACTTC. Its protein product is CASKMSTGMLEQYF.

The V call is TRBV19, the J call TRBJ1-5; D unclear. Germline CDR1 reads LNHDA; CDR2 reads SQIVND (reference sequence). Between the trimmed V and J ends, which lost 3 bases and 2 bases, there was a span of 11 bases. The CDR3 contains 15 residues. The CDR3 loop is CASSMSVGGNQPQHF. CDR3 bases: TGTGCCAGTAGTATGTCTGTCGGAGGCAATCAGCCCCAGCATTTT.

The chain joins TRBV6-2 or TRBV6-3 to TRBJ2-7, with TRBD1 identical over 9 bases. This CDR3 is built from 13 residues. V lost 5 bases, J lost 2 bases, and 1 base stayed unmatched. In germline, CDR1 is MNHEY, CDR2 SVGEGT. The CDR3 loop reads CASSRTGAYEQYF. For the CDR3, the DNA is TGTGCCAGCAGTAGGACAGGGGCCTACGAGCAGTACTTC.

V gene TRBV21-1 combines with J gene TRBJ2-1; whether TRBD2, the table's D call, matches the DNA was not checked. TRBV21-1 is annotated as a pseudogene. The CDR3 is 16 amino acids. The CDR3 DNA follows: TGTGCCAGCAGCAAAAGTGGTGTGAGCTCCTACAATGAGCAGTTCTTC. Encoded protein: CASSKSGVSSYNEQFF.